Reported below is one T cell receptor beta chain. Amplified TCR beta CDR3 regions derived from RNA transcripts. The study used the HTBI primer set for a first-round RT-PCR of the TCR CDR3. MiXCR was run by TCRdb on the multiplex PCR reads, yielding one entry per CDR3 protein. The sample yields hundreds of thousands of distinct CDR3 sequences, around 15% seen once. It was considered stable Graves' hyperthyroidism when ophthalmopathy did not progress within 18 months. Patients aged 18 to 65 with hyperthyroidism were newly diagnosed, with duration under 2 months. Exclusion of a patient resulted from uncontrolled infection, other autoimmune disease, pregnancy or lactation. Diagnoses rested on clinical symptoms, serum thyroxine and TRAb, thyroid ultrasound and orbital computed tomography. The sample belongs to a study of T cells in Graves' hyperthyroidism and ophthalmopathy. CDR3 length: 12 amino acids. V was cut by 0 bases and J by 7 bases, with 5 bases left in between. Germline V gene data show CDR1 as SEHNR and CDR2 as FQNEAQ (reference sequence).

Sequencing was carried out using blood. The clonotype was recovered from a woman between 18 and 30 years old with Graves' hyperthyroidism. The rearrangement uses TRBV7-9 and TRBJ2-3, with D unresolved. As DNA, the CDR3 is TGTGCCAGCAGCTTAGCGTACCATACGCAGTATTTT. It codes for CASSLAYHTQYF.